This TCR beta chain was sequenced in a study of T cell responses to AZD1222 COVID-19 vaccine. To note about this clone: Its matching antigen is unknown.

This table comes from immunoSEQ multiplex PCR, and its TCRdb copy is limited to in-frame clones, with some not included. The sample carries 200,000 or so clones, 94% recorded once. From germline, CDR1 is DFQATT and CDR2 SNEGSKA (reference sequence). The V gene lost 2 bases and the J gene lost 4 bases, with 3 bases spanning the gap. This CDR3 is built from 11 residues. Study-wide results and limits: Repertoire collection took place solely once the T cell response had peaked. The donors showed a predominance of white British ancestry and of females, with possible underestimation of clonal diversity.

The chain combines TRBV20-1 with TRBJ1-3; D gene uncertain. The TCR sequence derives from an adult in good health. The sample here was peripheral blood, taken on day 0 of AZD1222 vaccination. CDR3 loop: CSARFGNTIYF. CDR3 nucleotides: TGCAGTGCTAGATTCGGAAACACCATATATTTT.